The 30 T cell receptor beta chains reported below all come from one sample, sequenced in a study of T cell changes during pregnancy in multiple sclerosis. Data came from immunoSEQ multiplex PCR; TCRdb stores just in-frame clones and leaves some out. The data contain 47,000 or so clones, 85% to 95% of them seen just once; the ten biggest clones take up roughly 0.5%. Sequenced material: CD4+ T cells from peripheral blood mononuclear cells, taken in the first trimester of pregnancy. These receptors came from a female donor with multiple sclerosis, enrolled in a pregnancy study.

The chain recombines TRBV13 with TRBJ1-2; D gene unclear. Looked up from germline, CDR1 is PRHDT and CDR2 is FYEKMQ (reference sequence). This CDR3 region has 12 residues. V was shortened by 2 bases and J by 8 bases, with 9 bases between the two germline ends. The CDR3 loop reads CASSLMRHGYTF. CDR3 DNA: TGTGCCAGCAGCTTAATGAGGCACGGCTACACCTTC.

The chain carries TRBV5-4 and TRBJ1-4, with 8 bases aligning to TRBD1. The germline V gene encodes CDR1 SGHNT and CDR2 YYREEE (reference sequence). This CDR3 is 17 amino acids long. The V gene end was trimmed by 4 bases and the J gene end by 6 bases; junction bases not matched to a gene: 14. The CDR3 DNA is TGTGCCAGCAGCGGAACCGGGACAGGAAGTTCGGATGAAAAACTGTTTTTT. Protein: CASSGTGTGSSDEKLFF. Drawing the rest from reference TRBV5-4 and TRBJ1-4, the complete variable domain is ETGVTQSPTHLIKTRGQQVTLRCSSQSGHNTVSWYQQALGQGPQFIFQYYREEENGRGNFPPRFSGLQFPNYSSELNVNALELDDSALYLCASSGTGTGSSDEKLFFGSGTQLSVL.

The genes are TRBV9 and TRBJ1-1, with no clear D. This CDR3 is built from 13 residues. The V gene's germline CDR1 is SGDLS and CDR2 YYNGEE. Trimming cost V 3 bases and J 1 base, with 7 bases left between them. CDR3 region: CASSGGANTEAFF. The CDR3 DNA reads TGTGCCAGCAGCGGGGGAGCGAACACTGAAGCTTTCTTT.

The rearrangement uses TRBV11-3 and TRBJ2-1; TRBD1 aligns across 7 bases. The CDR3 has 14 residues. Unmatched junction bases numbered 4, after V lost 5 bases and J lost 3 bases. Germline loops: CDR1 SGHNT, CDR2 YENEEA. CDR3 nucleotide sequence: TGTGCCAGCAGCCGACAGGGCTTCTACAATGAGCAGTTCTTC. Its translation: CASSRQGFYNEQFF.

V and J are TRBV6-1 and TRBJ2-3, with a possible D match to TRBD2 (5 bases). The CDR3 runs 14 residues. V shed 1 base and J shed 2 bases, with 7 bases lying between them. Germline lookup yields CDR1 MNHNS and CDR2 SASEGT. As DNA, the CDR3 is TGTGCCAGCAGTGAAGAGCGGATCACAGATACGCAGTATTTT. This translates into CASSEERITDTQYF.

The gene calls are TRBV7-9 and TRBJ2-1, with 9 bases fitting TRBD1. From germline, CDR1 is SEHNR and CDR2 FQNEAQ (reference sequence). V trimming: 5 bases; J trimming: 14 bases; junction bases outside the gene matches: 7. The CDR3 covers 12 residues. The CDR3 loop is CASSGRTGDKFF. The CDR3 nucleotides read TGTGCCAGCAGCGGACGGACAGGGGATAAGTTCTTC.

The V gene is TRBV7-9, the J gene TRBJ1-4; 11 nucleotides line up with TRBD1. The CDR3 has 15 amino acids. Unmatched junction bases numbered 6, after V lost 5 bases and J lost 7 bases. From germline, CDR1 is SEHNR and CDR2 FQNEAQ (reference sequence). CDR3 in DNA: TGTGCCAGCAGCCGAAGGACAGGGGGCGGTGAAAAACTGTTTTTT. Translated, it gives CASSRRTGGGEKLFF.

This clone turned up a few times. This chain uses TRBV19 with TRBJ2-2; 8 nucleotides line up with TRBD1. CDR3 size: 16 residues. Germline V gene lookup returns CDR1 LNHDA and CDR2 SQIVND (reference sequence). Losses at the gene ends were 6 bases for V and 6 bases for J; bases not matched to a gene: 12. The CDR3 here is CASRRGSLQGAGELFF. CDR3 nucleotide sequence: TGTGCCAGTAGGAGGGGGAGCCTACAGGGGGCCGGGGAGCTGTTTTTT.

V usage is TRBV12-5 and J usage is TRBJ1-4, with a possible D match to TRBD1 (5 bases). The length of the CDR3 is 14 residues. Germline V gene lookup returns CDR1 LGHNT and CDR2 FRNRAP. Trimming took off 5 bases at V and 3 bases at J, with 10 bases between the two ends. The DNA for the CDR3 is TGTGCTAGTGGTCCGGGGGGGGCTAATGAAAAACTGTTTTTT. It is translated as CASGPGGANEKLFF.

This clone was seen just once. CDR3 amino acids: CASSILAGATREREQYF. The CDR3, as DNA: TGTGCCAGCTCAATACTAGCGGGGGCGACCCGGGAGAGGGAGCAGTACTTC. The chain employs TRBV18 and TRBJ2-7; 11 nucleotides align to TRBD2. Germline CDR1 is KGHSH and CDR2 is LQKENI. The CDR3 loop spans 17 amino acids. Losses at the gene ends were 5 bases for V and 7 bases for J; bases not matched to a gene: 16.

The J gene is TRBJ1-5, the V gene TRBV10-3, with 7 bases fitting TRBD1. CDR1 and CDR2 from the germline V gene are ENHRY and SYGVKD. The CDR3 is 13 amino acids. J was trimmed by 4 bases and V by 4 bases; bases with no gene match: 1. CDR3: CAISAGGNQPQHF. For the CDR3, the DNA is TGTGCCATCAGTGCAGGGGGGAATCAGCCCCAGCATTTT.

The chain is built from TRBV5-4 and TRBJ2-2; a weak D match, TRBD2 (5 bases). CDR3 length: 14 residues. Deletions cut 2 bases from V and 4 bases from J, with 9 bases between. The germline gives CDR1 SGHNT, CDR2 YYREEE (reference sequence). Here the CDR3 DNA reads TGTGCCAGCAGCTTCCGAGGGAGCACCGGGGAGCTGTTTTTT. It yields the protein CASSFRGSTGELFF. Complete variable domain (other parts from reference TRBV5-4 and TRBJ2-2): ETGVTQSPTHLIKTRGQQVTLRCSSQSGHNTVSWYQQALGQGPQFIFQYYREEENGRGNFPPRFSGLQFPNYSSELNVNALELDDSALYLCASSFRGSTGELFFGEGSRLTVL.

Written as DNA, the CDR3 is TGTGCCAGCAGCTTAGTAGTGGCGGGGGGCTACGAGCAGTACTTC. Residues: CASSLVVAGGYEQYF. The chain combines TRBV11-3 with TRBJ2-7; 8 nucleotides align to TRBD2. Trimming removed 1 base from V and 3 bases from J; junction bases left unmatched: 5. From germline, CDR1 is SGHNT and CDR2 YENEEA. This CDR3 has 15 residues.

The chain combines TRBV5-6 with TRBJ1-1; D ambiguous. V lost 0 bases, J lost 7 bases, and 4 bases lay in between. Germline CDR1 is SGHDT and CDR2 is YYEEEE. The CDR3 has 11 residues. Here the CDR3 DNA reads TGTGCCAGCAGCTTGGCTCTTGAAGCTTTCTTT. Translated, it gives CASSLALEAFF.

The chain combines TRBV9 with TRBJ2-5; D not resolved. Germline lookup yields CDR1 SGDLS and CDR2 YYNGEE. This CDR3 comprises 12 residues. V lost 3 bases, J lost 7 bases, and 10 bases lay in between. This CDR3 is CASSGTTGTQYF. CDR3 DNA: TGTGCCAGCAGCGGAACGACGGGGACCCAGTACTTC.

This CDR3 is CASSTSGSSSYEQYF. The CDR3, as DNA: TGCGCCAGCAGCACTAGCGGGTCAAGCTCCTACGAGCAGTACTTC. The genes are TRBV5-1 and TRBJ2-7; TRBD2 aligns across 9 bases. The CDR3 extends over 15 amino acids. The V segment lost 4 bases and the J segment 0 bases; nucleotides outside the gene matches: 5. CDR1 and CDR2 from the germline V gene are SGHRS and YFSETQ. Using reference TRBV5-1 and TRBJ2-7 for the parts outside the CDR3, the full variable domain is KAGVTQTPRYLIKTRGQQVTLSCSPISGHRSVSWYQQTPGQGLQFLFEYFSETQRNKGNFPGRFSGRQFSNSRSEMNVSTLELGDSALYLCASSTSGSSSYEQYFGPGTRLTVT.

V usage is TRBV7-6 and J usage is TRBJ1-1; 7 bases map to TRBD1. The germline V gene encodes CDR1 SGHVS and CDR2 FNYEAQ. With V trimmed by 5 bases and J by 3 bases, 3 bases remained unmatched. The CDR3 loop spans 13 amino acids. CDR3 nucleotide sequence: TGTGCCAGCAGCCGGGACAGCTACACTGAAGCTTTCTTT. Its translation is CASSRDSYTEAFF.

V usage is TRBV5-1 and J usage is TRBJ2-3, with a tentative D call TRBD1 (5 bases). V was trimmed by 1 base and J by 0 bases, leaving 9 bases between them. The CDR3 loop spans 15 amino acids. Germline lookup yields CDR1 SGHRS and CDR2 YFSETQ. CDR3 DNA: TGCGCCAGCAGCTTGTTGGGGCACAGCACAGATACGCAGTATTTT. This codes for CASSLLGHSTDTQYF.

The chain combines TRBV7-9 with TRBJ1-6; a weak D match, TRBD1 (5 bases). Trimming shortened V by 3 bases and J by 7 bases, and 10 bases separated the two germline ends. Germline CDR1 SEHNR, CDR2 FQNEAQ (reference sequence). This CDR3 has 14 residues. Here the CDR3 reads CASSFDSDNSPLHF. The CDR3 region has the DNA TGTGCCAGCAGCTTCGACAGTGACAATTCACCCCTCCACTTT.

CDR3 DNA: TGTGCCTGGAGCTCAGGACAGGGAATGGCTGAAGCTTTCTTT. This sequence encodes CAWSSGQGMAEAFF. The V gene is TRBV30, the J gene TRBJ1-1, with 8 bases identical to TRBD1. The CDR3 consists of 14 residues. Germline CDR1 and CDR2: GTSNPN and SVGIG (reference sequence). V lost 3 bases to trimming and J lost 6 bases; unmatched junction nucleotides: 9.

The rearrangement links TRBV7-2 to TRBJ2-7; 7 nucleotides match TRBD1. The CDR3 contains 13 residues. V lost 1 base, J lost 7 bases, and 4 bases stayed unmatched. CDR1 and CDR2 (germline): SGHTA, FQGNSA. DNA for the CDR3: TGTGCCAGCAGCTTAGTAAGGGGGCGGGAGCAGTACTTC. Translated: CASSLVRGREQYF.

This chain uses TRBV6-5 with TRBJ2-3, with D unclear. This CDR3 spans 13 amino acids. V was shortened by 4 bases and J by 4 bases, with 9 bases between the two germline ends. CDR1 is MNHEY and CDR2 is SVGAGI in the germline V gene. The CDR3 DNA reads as TGTGCCAGCAGTTCCTACGGTCCAGATACGCAGTATTTT. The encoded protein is CASSSYGPDTQYF.

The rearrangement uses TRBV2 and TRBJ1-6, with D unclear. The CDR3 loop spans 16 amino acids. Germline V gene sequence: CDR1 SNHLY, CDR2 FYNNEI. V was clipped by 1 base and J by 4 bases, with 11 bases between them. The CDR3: CASSEESVEYNSPLHF. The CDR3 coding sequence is TGTGCCAGCAGTGAAGAGTCGGTAGAATATAATTCACCCCTCCACTTT.

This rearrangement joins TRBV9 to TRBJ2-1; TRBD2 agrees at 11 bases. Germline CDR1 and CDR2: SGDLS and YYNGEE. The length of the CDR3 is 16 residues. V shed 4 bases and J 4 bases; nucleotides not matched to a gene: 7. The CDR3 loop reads CASSLTTSGVYNEQFF. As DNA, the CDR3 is TGTGCCAGCAGCCTAACGACTAGCGGGGTTTACAATGAGCAGTTCTTC.

This chain's CDR3 is CASISGGTDTQYF. The CDR3 nucleotides are TGTGCCAGCATCAGCGGGGGGACAGATACGCAGTATTTT. The chain has TRBV11-1 and TRBJ2-3; 9 bases match TRBD2. This CDR3 is 13 amino acids long. J gave up 3 bases and V 7 bases, and 2 bases lay outside the gene matches. CDR1 and CDR2 from the germline V gene are SGHAT and FQDESV (reference sequence).

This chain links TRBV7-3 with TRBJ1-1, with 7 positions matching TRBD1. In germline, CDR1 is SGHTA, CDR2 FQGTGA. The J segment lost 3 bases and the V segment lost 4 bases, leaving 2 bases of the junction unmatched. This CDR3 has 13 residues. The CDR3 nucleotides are TGTGCCAGCAGCTGGGACAGCCACACTGAAGCTTTCTTT. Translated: CASSWDSHTEAFF. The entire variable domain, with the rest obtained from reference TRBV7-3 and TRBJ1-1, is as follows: GAGVSQTPSNKVTEKGKYVELRCDPISGHTALYWYRQSLGQGPEFLIYFQGTGAADDSGLPNDRFFAVRPEGSVSTLKIQRTERGDSAVYLCASSWDSHTEAFFGQGTRLTVV.

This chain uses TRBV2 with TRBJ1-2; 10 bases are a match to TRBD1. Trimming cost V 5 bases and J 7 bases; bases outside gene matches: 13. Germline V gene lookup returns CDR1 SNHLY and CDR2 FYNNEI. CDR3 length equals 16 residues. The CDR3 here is CASSTNRDRGIGGYTF. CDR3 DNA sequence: TGTGCCAGCAGTACTAACCGGGACAGGGGTATCGGTGGCTACACCTTC.

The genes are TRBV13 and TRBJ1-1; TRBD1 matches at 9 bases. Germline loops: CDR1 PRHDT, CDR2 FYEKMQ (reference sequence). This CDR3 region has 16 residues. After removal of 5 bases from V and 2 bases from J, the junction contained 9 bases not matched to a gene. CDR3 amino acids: CASSRRQGGINTEAFF. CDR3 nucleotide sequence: TGTGCCAGCAGCCGCAGACAGGGGGGGATTAACACTGAAGCTTTCTTT.

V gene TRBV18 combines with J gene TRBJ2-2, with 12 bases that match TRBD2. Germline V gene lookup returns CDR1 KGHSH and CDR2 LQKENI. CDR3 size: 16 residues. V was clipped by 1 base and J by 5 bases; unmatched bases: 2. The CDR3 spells CASSPRTSGETGELFF. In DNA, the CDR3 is TGTGCCAGCTCACCACGGACTAGCGGGGAAACCGGGGAGCTGTTTTTT.

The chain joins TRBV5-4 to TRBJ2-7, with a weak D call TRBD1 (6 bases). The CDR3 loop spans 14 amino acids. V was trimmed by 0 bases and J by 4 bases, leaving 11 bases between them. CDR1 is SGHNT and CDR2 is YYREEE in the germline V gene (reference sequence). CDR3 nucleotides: TGTGCCAGCAGCTTGGGGACAGCTCCGTACGAGCAGTACTTC. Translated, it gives CASSLGTAPYEQYF.